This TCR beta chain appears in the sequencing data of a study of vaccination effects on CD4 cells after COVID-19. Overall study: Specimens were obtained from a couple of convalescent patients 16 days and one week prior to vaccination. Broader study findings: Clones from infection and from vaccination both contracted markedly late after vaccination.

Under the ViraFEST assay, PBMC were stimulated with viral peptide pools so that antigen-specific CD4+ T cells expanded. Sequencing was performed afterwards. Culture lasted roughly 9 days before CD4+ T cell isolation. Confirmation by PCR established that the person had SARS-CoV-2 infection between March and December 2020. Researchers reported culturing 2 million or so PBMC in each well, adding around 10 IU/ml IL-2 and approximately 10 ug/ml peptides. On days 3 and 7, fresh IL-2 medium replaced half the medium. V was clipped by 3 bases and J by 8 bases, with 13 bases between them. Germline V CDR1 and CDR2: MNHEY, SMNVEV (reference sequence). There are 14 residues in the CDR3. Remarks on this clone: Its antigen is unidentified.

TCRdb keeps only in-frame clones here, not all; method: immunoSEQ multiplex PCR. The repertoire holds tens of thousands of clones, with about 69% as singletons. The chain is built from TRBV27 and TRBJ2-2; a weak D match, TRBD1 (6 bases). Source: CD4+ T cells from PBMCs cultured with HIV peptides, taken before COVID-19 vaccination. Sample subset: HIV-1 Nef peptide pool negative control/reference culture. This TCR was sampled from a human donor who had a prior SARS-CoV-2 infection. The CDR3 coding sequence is TGTGCCAGCAGTTTCTCCGGACAGTCAGGGGAGCTGTTTTTT. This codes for CASSFSGQSGELFF.